The 6 T cell receptor beta chains reported below all come from one sample, sequenced in a study of OX40 agonist ivuxolimab in advanced cancers. Assay used: immunoSEQ multiplex PCR; TCRdb lists only in-frame clones, some missing. The sample yields some 44,000 clones, 65% to 85% seen once. The sample was CD4+ or CD8+ T cells sorted from blood, taken in a trial of the OX40 agonist ivuxolimab. The receptors shown here come from an adult with an advanced solid tumor such as melanoma, head and neck, liver or kidney cancer.

The chain has TRBV6-6 and TRBJ1-2; tentative D call: TRBD1 (5 bases). Per germline, CDR1 MNHNY and CDR2 SVGAGI (reference sequence). CDR3 length equals 14 residues. V lost 2 bases, J lost 4 bases, and 11 bases lay in between. The CDR3: CASSYTGHSYGYTF. The CDR3 DNA sequence: TGTGCCAGCAGTTACACGGGGCACTCCTATGGCTACACCTTC.

The chain couples TRBV19 to TRBJ2-1; TRBD2 agrees at 14 bases. This CDR3 spans 16 amino acids. Per the germline V gene, CDR1 is LNHDA and CDR2 is SQIVND (reference sequence). The junction had 6 bases not matched to a gene; V was cut back by 4 bases and J by 7 bases. For the CDR3, the DNA is TGTGCCAGTAGTACCCTCCGGACTAGCGGGAGGAATGAGCAGTTCTTC. This translates into CASSTLRTSGRNEQFF.

This chain links TRBV4-3 with TRBJ2-7, with TRBD2 as a possible D gene (5 bases). V was trimmed by 0 bases and J by 3 bases, leaving 24 bases between them. The germline V gene has CDR1 LGHNA and CDR2 YSLEER. The CDR3 totals 19 residues. CDR3 DNA: TGCGCCAGCAGCCAAGATGATAGTCGCGGACTCCTCGTGGGCTACGAGCAGTACTTC. Its protein product is CASSQDDSRGLLVGYEQYF.

The chain recombines TRBV14 with TRBJ1-3; D not certain. The CDR3 length is 16 residues. Germline V gives CDR1 SGHDN, CDR2 FVKESK. Trimming left V 1 base short and J 3 bases short, with 13 bases between. As DNA, the CDR3 is TGTGCCAGCAGCCAAGGCCTTTTGGCGGGTGGAAACACCATATATTTT. Its translation: CASSQGLLAGGNTIYF.

This clone was picked up one time. The chain links TRBV21-1 to TRBJ2-1; the table gives TRBD1 as D, unverified against the DNA. TRBV21-1 is shown as a pseudogene. The CDR3 has 14 amino acids. The CDR3 DNA reads TGTGCCAGCAGCACCAACAGGGGTGGCAATGAGCAGTTCTTC. It encodes CASSTNRGGNEQFF.

The V and J genes are TRBV11-1 and TRBJ2-3; D is unclear. The V end lost 1 base, the J end lost 6 bases, and 5 bases lay between the germline ends. Germline V gene lookup returns CDR1 SGHAT and CDR2 FQDESV (reference sequence). This CDR3 spans 12 amino acids. The CDR3 nucleotides are TGTGCCAGCAGCTTAGGTCGGGATACGCAGTATTTT. Its translation is CASSLGRDTQYF.